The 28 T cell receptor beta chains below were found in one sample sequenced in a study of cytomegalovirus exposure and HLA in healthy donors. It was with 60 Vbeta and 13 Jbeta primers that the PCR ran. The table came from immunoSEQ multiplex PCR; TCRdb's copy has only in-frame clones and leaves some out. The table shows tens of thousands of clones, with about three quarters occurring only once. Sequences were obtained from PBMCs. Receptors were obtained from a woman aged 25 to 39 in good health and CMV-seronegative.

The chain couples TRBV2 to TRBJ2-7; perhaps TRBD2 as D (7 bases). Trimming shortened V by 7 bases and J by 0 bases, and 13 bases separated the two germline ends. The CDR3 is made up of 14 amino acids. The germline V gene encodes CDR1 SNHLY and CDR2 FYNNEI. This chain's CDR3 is CASTREGGSYEQYF. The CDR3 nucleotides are TGTGCCAGCACGAGGGAGGGGGGCTCCTACGAGCAGTACTTC.

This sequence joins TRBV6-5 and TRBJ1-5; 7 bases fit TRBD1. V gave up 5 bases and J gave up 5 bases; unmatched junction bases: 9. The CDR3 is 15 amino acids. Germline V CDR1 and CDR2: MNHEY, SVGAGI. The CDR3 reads CASSPMTGIDQPQHF. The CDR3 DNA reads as TGTGCCAGCAGTCCCATGACAGGGATAGATCAGCCCCAGCATTTT.

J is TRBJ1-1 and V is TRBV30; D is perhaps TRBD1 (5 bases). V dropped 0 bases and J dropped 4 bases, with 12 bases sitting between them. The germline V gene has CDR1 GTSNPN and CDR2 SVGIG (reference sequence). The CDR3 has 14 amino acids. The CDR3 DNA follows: TGTGCCTGGAGTGTACAGGCCCCGGTCACTGAAGCTTTCTTT. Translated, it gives CAWSVQAPVTEAFF.

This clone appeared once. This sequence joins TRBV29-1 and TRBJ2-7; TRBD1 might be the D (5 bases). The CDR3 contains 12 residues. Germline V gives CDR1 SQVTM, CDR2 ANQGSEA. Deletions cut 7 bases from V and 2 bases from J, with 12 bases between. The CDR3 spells CSARTGTYEQYF. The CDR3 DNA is TGCAGCGCAAGAACAGGTACCTACGAGCAGTACTTC.

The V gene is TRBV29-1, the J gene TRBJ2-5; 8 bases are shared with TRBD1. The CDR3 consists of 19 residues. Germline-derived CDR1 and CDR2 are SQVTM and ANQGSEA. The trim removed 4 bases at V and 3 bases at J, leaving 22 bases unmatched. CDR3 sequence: CSVARGDTRQSDREETQYF. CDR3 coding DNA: TGCAGCGTTGCCCGGGGCGACACCCGGCAATCGGACAGGGAAGAGACCCAGTACTTC.

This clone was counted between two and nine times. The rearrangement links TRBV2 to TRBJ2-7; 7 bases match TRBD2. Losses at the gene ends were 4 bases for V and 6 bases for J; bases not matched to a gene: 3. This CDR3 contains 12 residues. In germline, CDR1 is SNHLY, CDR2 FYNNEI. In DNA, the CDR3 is TGTGCCAGCAGTGTTGGGGAGGGCGAGCAGTACTTC. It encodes CASSVGEGEQYF.

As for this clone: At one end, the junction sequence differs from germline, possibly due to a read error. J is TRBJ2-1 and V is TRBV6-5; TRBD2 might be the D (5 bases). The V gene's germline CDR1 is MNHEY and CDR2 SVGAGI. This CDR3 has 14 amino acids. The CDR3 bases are TGTGCCAGCAGTTACTCAGCGGATTACACTGAGCAGTTCTTC. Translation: CASSYSADYTEQFF.

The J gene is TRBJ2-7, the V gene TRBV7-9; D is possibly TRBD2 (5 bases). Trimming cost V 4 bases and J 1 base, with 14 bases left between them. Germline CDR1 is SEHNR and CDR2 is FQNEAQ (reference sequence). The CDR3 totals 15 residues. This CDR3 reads CASSSGVYGSYEQYF. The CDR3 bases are TGTGCCAGCAGCTCCGGGGTCTACGGATCCTACGAGCAGTACTTC.

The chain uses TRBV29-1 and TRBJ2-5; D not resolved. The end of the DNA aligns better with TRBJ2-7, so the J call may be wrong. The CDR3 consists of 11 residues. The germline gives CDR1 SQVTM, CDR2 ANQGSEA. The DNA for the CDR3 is TGCAGCGTTGAATTTTGGGGCGAGCAGTACTTC. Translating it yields CSVEFWGEQYF.

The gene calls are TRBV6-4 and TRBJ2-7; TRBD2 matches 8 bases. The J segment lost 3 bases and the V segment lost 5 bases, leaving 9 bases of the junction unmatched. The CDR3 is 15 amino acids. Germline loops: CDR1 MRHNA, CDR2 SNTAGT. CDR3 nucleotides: TGTGCCAGCAGTACCCTAGCGGGTGTTAACTACGAGCAGTACTTC. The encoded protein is CASSTLAGVNYEQYF.

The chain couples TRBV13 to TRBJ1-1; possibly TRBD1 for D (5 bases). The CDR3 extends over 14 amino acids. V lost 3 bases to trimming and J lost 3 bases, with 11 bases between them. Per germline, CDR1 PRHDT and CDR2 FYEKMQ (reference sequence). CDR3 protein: CASSFGGRDTEAFF. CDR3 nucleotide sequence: TGTGCCAGCAGCTTCGGGGGGAGGGACACTGAAGCTTTCTTT. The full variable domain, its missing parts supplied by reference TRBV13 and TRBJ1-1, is AAGVIQSPRHLIKEKRETATLKCYPIPRHDTVYWYQQGPGQDPQFLISFYEKMQSDKGSIPDRFSAQQFSDYHSELNMSSLELGDSALYFCASSFGGRDTEAFFGQGTRLTVV.

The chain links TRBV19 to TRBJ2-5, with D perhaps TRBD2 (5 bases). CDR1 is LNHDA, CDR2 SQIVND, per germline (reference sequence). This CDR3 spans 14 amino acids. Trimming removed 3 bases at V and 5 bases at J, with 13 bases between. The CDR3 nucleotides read TGTGCCAGTAGTATTTTCGGGGTCGAGGAGACCCAGTACTTC. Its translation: CASSIFGVEETQYF.

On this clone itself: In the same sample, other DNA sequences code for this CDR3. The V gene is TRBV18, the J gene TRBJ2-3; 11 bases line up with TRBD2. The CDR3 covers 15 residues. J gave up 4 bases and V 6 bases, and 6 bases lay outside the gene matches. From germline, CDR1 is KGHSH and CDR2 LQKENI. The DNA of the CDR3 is TGTGCCAGCTCCCCCCTAGCGGGAGGCCCAGATACGCAGTATTTT. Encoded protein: CASSPLAGGPDTQYF.

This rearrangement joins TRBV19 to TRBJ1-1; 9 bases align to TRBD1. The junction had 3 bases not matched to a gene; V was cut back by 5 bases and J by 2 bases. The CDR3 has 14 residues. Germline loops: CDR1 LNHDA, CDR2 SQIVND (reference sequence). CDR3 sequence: CASSSDRGNTEAFF. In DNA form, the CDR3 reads TGTGCCAGTAGTTCGGACAGGGGAAACACTGAAGCTTTCTTT.

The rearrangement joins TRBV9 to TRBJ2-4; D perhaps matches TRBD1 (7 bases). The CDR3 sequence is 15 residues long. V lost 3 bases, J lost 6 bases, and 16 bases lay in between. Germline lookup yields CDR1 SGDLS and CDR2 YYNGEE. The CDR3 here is CASSGRGTAGNIQYF. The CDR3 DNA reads TGTGCCAGCAGCGGAAGAGGGACAGCGGGAAACATTCAGTACTTC. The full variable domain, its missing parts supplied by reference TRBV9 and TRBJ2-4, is DSGVTQTPKHLITATGQRVTLRCSPRSGDLSVYWYQQSLDQGLQFLIQYYNGEERAKGNILERFSAQQFPDLHSELNLSSLELGDSALYFCASSGRGTAGNIQYFGAGTRLSVL.

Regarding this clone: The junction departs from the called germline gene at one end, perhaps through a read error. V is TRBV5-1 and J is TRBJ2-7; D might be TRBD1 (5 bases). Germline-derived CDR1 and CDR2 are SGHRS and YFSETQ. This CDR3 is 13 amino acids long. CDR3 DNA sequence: TGCGCCAGCAGCTCGGACACTACCTACGAGCAGTGCTTC. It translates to CASSSDTTYEQCF.

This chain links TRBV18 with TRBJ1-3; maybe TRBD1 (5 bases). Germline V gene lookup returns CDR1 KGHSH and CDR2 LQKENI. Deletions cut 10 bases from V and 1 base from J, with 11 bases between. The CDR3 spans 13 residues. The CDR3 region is CATNDRSGNTIYF. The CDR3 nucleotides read TGTGCCACCAACGACAGATCTGGAAACACCATATATTTT.

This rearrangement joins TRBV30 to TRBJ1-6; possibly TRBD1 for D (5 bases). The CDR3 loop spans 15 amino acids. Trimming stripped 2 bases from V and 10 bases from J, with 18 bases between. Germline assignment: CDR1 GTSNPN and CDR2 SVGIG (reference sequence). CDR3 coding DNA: TGTGCCTGGAGTTCTCCGGGACTTATTACCTCACCCCTCCACTTT. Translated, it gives CAWSSPGLITSPLHF.

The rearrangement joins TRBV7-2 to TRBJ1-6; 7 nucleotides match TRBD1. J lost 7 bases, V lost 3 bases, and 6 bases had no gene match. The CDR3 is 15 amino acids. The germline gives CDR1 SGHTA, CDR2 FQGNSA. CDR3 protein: CASSLMGTANSPLHF. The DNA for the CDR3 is TGTGCCAGCAGCTTGATGGGGACAGCGAATTCACCCCTCCACTTT.

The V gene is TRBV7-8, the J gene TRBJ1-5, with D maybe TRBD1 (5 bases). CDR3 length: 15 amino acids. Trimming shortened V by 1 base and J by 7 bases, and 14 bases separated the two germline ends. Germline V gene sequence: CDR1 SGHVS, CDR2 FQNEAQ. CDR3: CASSLGRRVGQPQHF. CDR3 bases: TGTGCCAGCAGCTTAGGACGCAGGGTTGGACAGCCCCAGCATTTT.

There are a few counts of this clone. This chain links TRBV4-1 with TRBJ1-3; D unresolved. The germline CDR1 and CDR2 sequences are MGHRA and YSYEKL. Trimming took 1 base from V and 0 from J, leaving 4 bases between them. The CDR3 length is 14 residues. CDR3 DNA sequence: TGCGCCAGCAGCCAAGGACACTCTGGAAACACCATATATTTT. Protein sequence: CASSQGHSGNTIYF.

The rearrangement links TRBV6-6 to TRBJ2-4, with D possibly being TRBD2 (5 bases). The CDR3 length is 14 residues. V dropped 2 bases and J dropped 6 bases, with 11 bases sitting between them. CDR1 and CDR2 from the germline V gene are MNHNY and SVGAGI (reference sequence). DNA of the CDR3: TGTGCCAGCAGTTACGAGGTCCGGGGAAACATTCAGTACTTC. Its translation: CASSYEVRGNIQYF.

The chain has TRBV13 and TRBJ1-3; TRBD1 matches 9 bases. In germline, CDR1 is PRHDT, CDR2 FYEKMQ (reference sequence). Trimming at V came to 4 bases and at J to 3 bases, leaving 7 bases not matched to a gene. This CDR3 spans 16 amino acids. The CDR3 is CASSYAGTGFGNTIYF. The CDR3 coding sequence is TGTGCCAGCAGCTACGCCGGGACAGGGTTTGGAAACACCATATATTTT.

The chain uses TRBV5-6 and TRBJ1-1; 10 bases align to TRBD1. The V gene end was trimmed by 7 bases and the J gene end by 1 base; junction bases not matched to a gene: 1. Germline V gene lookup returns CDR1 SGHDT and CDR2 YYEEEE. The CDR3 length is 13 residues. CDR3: CASRDRGNTEAFF. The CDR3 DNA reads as TGTGCCAGCCGGGACAGGGGGAACACTGAAGCTTTCTTT.

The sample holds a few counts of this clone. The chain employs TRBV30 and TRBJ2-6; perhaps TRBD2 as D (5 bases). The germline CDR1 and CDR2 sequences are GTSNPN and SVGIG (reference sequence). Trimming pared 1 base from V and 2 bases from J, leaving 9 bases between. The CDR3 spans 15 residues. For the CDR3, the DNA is TGTGCCTGGAGTGGGACTTCTGCTGGGGCCAACGTCCTGACTTTC. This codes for CAWSGTSAGANVLTF. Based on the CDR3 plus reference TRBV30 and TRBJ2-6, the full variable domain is SQTIHQWPATLVQPVGSPLSLECTVEGTSNPNLYWYRQAAGRGLQLLFYSVGIGQISSEVPQNLSASRPQDRQFILSSKKLLLSDSGFYLCAWSGTSAGANVLTFGAGSRLTVL.

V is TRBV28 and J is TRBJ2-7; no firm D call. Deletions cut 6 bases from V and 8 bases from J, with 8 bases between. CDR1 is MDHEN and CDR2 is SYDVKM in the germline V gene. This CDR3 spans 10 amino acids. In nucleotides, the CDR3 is TGTGCCAGCAGAGACTTACAGCAGTACTTC. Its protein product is CASRDLQQYF.

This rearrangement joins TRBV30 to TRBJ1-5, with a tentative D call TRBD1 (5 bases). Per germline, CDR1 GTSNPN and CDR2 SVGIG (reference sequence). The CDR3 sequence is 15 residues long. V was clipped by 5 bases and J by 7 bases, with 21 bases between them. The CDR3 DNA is TGTGCCTGGCAAAGATTGACAGTAGGAGACCAGCCCCAGCATTTT. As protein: CAWQRLTVGDQPQHF.

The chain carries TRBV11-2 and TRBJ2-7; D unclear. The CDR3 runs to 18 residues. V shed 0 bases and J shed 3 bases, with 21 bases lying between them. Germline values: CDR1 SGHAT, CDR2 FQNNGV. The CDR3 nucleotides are TGTGCCAGCAGCTTAGACGTGACCCGTTCCGGGTTTGTCTACGAGCAGTACTTC. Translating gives CASSLDVTRSGFVYEQYF.